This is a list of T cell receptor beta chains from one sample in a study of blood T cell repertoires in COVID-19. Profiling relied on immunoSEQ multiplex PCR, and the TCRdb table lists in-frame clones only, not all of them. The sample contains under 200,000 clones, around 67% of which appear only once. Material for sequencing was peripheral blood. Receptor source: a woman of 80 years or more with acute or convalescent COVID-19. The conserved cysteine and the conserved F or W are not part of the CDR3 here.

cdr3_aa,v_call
ASRRTDTGELF,TRBV28
SVEESRGTEAF,TRBV29-1
ASSLGPSGVDTGELF,TRBV5-1
ASSLIPLAGVGEQF,TRBV28
STGHNEQF,TRBV29-1
AISGASGSSNTGELF,TRBV10-3
ASSYSGLDNEQF,TRBV6-5
AWSRPGTGLTDTQY,TRBV30
SVDWWSGDRAVNYGYT,TRBV29-1
ASTPLHGYDVGYT,TRBV27
AWSLGLAGVEQF,TRBV30
ASSVDAGGTGELF,TRBV9
ASSPGTGLTLH,TRBV6-6
ASVIWQGKETQY,TRBV7-8
ASSQAPGGNTEAF,TRBV4-1
ASSYTVADYTDTQY,TRBV6-2/TRBV6-3
ASSLSGAKHNEQF,TRBV28
ASSSNTGGNTEAF,TRBV5-6
ASRPTGSDEKLF,TRBV5-1